Following are 25 T cell receptor beta chains from one sample sequenced in a study of blood T cell repertoires in COVID-19. Method: immunoSEQ multiplex PCR; TCRdb's copy keeps in-frame clones and lacks some. The table includes just over 300,000 clones, roughly 87% detected once. Sequenced material: peripheral blood. These receptors all stem from a man between 18 and 29 years old with active or convalescent COVID-19.

The chain couples TRBV5-5 to TRBJ1-2; D remains unclear. The V gene's germline CDR1 is SGHKS and CDR2 YYEKEE (reference sequence). Trimming shortened V by 0 bases and J by 0 bases, and 12 bases separated the two germline ends. CDR3 length: 16 amino acids. CDR3 sequence reads: CASSLGRRLPNYGYTF. As DNA, the CDR3 is TGTGCCAGCAGCTTGGGTAGGCGACTCCCTAACTATGGCTACACCTTC.

J is TRBJ1-2 and V is TRBV28, with a weak D call TRBD1 (6 bases). The germline CDR1 and CDR2 sequences are MDHEN and SYDVKM. CDR3 length: 15 amino acids. V was pared by 6 bases and J by 3 bases, with 17 bases between. As DNA, the CDR3 is TGTGCCAGCAGCGCAGTAAAGGGGGTAGACTATGGCTACACCTTC. The encoded protein is CASSAVKGVDYGYTF.

This sequence joins TRBV27 and TRBJ2-7, with no clear D. CDR3 length equals 13 residues. Germline loops: CDR1 MNHEY, CDR2 SMNVEV (reference sequence). V lost 3 bases, J lost 0 bases, and 6 bases lay in between. CDR3 DNA: TGTGCCAGCAGTTTGTCCGGCTCCTACGAGCAGTACTTC. This codes for CASSLSGSYEQYF.

This rearrangement joins TRBV7-9 to TRBJ1-1, with a weak D call TRBD1 (5 bases). Germline V lookup: CDR1 SEHNR, CDR2 FQNEAQ (reference sequence). The CDR3 has 15 residues. Trimming stripped 1 base from V and 1 base from J, with 10 bases between. Here the CDR3 DNA reads TGTGCCAGCAGCTTAGTAGGGGTGGCGAACACTGAAGCTTTCTTT. This codes for CASSLVGVANTEAFF.

The chain recombines TRBV7-2 with TRBJ2-1; 9 bases are shared with TRBD2. The CDR3 is 16 residues long. The J segment lost 4 bases and the V segment lost 5 bases, leaving 9 bases of the junction unmatched. Germline V gives CDR1 SGHTA, CDR2 FQGNSA. This chain's CDR3 is CASSTTGTSRYNEQFF. CDR3 coding DNA: TGTGCCAGCAGCACCACCGGGACTAGCAGATACAATGAGCAGTTCTTC.

The rearrangement uses TRBV7-9 and TRBJ2-1; 7 bases fit TRBD2. This CDR3 region has 17 residues. CDR1 is SEHNR, CDR2 FQNEAQ, per germline (reference sequence). Trimming took 5 bases from V and 0 from J; bases not matched to a gene: 10. CDR3 bases: TGTGCCAGCAGCCCCACCCAAGGGAGGGGCTCCTACAATGAGCAGTTCTTC. It is translated as CASSPTQGRGSYNEQFF.

V gene TRBV11-2 combines with J gene TRBJ2-1; no clear D gene. Germline values: CDR1 SGHAT, CDR2 FQNNGV. V dropped 1 base and J dropped 5 bases, with 15 bases sitting between them. The CDR3 spans 16 residues. CDR3 loop: CASSLVASPPDNEQFF. Written as DNA, the CDR3 is TGTGCCAGCAGCTTAGTCGCCAGTCCCCCTGACAATGAGCAGTTCTTC. Drawing the rest from reference TRBV11-2 and TRBJ2-1, the complete variable domain is EAGVAQSPRYKIIEKRQSVAFWCNPISGHATLYWYQQILGQGPKLLIQFQNNGVVDDSQLPKDRFSAERLKGVDSTLKIQPAKLEDSAVYLCASSLVASPPDNEQFFGPGTRLTVL.

This clone was counted once. This rearrangement joins TRBV13 to TRBJ1-2, with TRBD1 as a possible D gene (6 bases). The CDR3 has 13 residues. Deletions cut 3 bases from V and 9 bases from J, with 14 bases between. Germline V gene sequence: CDR1 PRHDT, CDR2 FYEKMQ (reference sequence). DNA for the CDR3: TGTGCCAGCAGCTTCGGACAGCTAGGAAGCTACACCTTC. Translation: CASSFGQLGSYTF.

The gene calls are TRBV27 and TRBJ2-1; 11 positions agree with TRBD2. Trimming cost V 6 bases and J 4 bases; bases outside gene matches: 5. The germline gives CDR1 MNHEY, CDR2 SMNVEV (reference sequence). The CDR3 covers 15 residues. In DNA, the CDR3 is TGTGCCAGCAGAGACGGGACTAGCGGATACAATGAGCAGTTCTTC. It codes for CASRDGTSGYNEQFF.

The chain recombines TRBV6-6 with TRBJ2-7; 7 nucleotides align to TRBD1. CDR1 and CDR2 (germline): MNHNY, SVGAGI (reference sequence). The CDR3 totals 14 residues. V lost 8 bases, J lost 6 bases, and 13 bases stayed unmatched. The CDR3 bases are TGTGCCAGCCTTCTCAAGGGGGCTGGTGGCGAGCAGTACTTC. It yields the protein CASLLKGAGGEQYF.

This sequence joins TRBV5-1 and TRBJ2-5; D gene unclear. The CDR3 covers 12 residues. The V gene's germline CDR1 is SGHRS and CDR2 YFSETQ. Trimming stripped 5 bases from V and 1 base from J, with 6 bases between. The CDR3 sequence is CASRYTQETQYF. The CDR3 coding sequence is TGCGCCAGCAGGTACACCCAAGAGACCCAGTACTTC.

The V gene is TRBV27, the J gene TRBJ2-1, with 7 bases lining up with TRBD1. V trimming: 2 bases; J trimming: 6 bases; junction bases outside the gene matches: 7. CDR1 is MNHEY, CDR2 SMNVEV, per germline (reference sequence). The CDR3 length is 15 residues. CDR3 protein: CASSLVGGLSNEQFF. The CDR3, as DNA: TGTGCCAGCAGTTTAGTAGGGGGCCTCTCCAATGAGCAGTTCTTC.

This rearrangement joins TRBV4-1 to TRBJ2-7; 12 bases are a match to TRBD2. Germline V gene data show CDR1 as MGHRA and CDR2 as YSYEKL. Trimming removed 0 bases from V and 2 bases from J; junction bases left unmatched: 8. The CDR3 is 18 residues long. Here the CDR3 DNA reads TGCGCCAGCAGCCAAGATTTTTGGACTAGCGGGGAAACCTACGAGCAGTACTTC. Translation: CASSQDFWTSGETYEQYF.

The rearrangement uses TRBV11-1 and TRBJ2-7, with 7 bases lining up with TRBD1. The V and J ends lost 4 bases and 3 bases, in that order; junction bases with no gene match: 3. The CDR3 is 13 residues long. Germline CDR1 SGHAT, CDR2 FQDESV (reference sequence). The CDR3 DNA is TGTGCCAGCAGCTCGACAGGGCGCTACGAGCAGTACTTC. Amino acid sequence: CASSSTGRYEQYF.

The rearrangement links TRBV5-6 to TRBJ2-3; a possible D gene is TRBD2 (5 bases). Trimming left V 1 base short and J 0 bases short, with 6 bases between. Germline loops: CDR1 SGHDT, CDR2 YYEEEE. This CDR3 is built from 14 residues. The CDR3 loop is CASSLRGSTDTQYF. In DNA form, the CDR3 reads TGTGCCAGCAGCTTGCGAGGGAGCACAGATACGCAGTATTTT.

The J gene is TRBJ1-6, the V gene TRBV6-6, with D uncertain. V lost 2 bases to trimming and J lost 6 bases, with 8 bases between them. The CDR3 length is 14 residues. Germline V gives CDR1 MNHNY, CDR2 SVGAGI (reference sequence). The chain's CDR3 is CASSYDTVNSPLHF. The CDR3 DNA reads as TGTGCCAGCAGTTACGACACTGTTAATTCACCCCTCCACTTT.

This chain uses TRBV7-2 with TRBJ2-3; tentative D call: TRBD2 (6 bases). Between the trimmed V and J ends, which lost 2 bases and 3 bases, there was a span of 15 bases. Per germline, CDR1 SGHTA and CDR2 FQGNSA. The CDR3 length is 16 residues. The CDR3 spells CASSLSAGMRTDTQYF. CDR3 in DNA: TGTGCCAGCAGCTTAAGTGCGGGGATGAGGACAGATACGCAGTATTTT.

CDR3 sequence (DNA): TGTGCCAGCAGTTCGACCGGGACAGGCTTCTACGAGCAGTACTTC. Its translation: CASSSTGTGFYEQYF. This chain links TRBV27 with TRBJ2-7; 8 bases map to TRBD1. The CDR3 runs to 15 residues. Per the germline V gene, CDR1 is MNHEY and CDR2 is SMNVEV (reference sequence). The trim removed 4 bases at V and 3 bases at J, leaving 8 bases unmatched.

V is TRBV4-1 and J is TRBJ2-5; TRBD1 matches 8 bases. The junction had 6 bases not matched to a gene; V was cut back by 4 bases and J by 2 bases. Germline assignment: CDR1 MGHRA and CDR2 YSYEKL. This CDR3 has 15 residues. This CDR3 is CASSPDREFQETQYF. In nucleotides, the CDR3 is TGCGCCAGCAGCCCGGACAGGGAGTTTCAAGAGACCCAGTACTTC.

The rearrangement joins TRBV2 to TRBJ2-1, with D maybe TRBD2 (6 bases). The CDR3 length is 12 residues. Looked up from germline, CDR1 is SNHLY and CDR2 is FYNNEI. Trimming cost V 7 bases and J 9 bases, with 13 bases left between them. This chain's CDR3 is CASTGGSGEQFF. For the CDR3, the DNA is TGTGCCAGCACTGGGGGGAGTGGTGAGCAGTTCTTC.

The chain's CDR3 is CATEDRLDYGYTF. As DNA, the CDR3 is TGTGCCACTGAAGACAGGCTGGACTATGGCTACACCTTC. V usage is TRBV19 and J usage is TRBJ1-2, with D possibly matching TRBD1 (6 bases). Trimming stripped 10 bases from V and 3 bases from J, with 15 bases between. This CDR3 has 13 amino acids. CDR1 and CDR2 (germline): LNHDA, SQIVND (reference sequence). The entire variable domain, with the rest obtained from reference TRBV19 and TRBJ1-2, is as follows: DGGITQSPKYLFRKEGQNVTLSCEQNLNHDAMYWYRQDPGQGLRLIYYSQIVNDFQKGDIAEGYSVSREKKESFPLTVTSAQKNPTAFYLCATEDRLDYGYTFGSGTRLTVV.

This clone showed up just once. The chain recombines TRBV5-6 with TRBJ1-4, with D possibly matching TRBD1 (5 bases). The germline CDR1 and CDR2 sequences are SGHDT and YYEEEE. This CDR3 is built from 15 residues. Trimming took off 2 bases at V and 4 bases at J, with 12 bases between the two ends. The CDR3 bases are TGTGCCAGCAGCTTCCTGGGGGAGGTTAATGAAAAACTGTTTTTT. It encodes CASSFLGEVNEKLFF.

The chain has TRBV19 and TRBJ1-1; D remains unclear. The germline CDR1 and CDR2 sequences are LNHDA and SQIVND (reference sequence). Trimming took 5 bases from V and 1 from J, leaving 5 bases between them. This CDR3 has 12 residues. The CDR3 region has the DNA TGTGCCAGTAGTTGGGCGAACACTGAAGCTTTCTTT. Translation gives CASSWANTEAFF.

The V gene is TRBV5-8, the J gene TRBJ1-6; D gene unclear. CDR3 length: 14 residues. Germline V CDR1 and CDR2: SGHTS, YDEGEE. The V end was cut by 4 bases, the J end by 9 bases, with 14 bases between. The CDR3 nucleotides read TGTGCCAGCAGCCAGGACGGCCGGGGTTCACCCCTCCACTTT. Encoded protein: CASSQDGRGSPLHF.

V and J are TRBV5-1 and TRBJ1-4; 8 nucleotides line up with TRBD1. Germline CDR1 and CDR2: SGHRS and YFSETQ. This CDR3 is 16 amino acids long. With V trimmed by 4 bases and J by 5 bases, 10 bases remained unmatched. CDR3 loop: CASSPRDRLRNEKLFF. The DNA of the CDR3 is TGCGCCAGCAGCCCCCGGGACAGGCTGAGAAATGAAAAACTGTTTTTT. Looking up the rest from reference TRBV5-1 and TRBJ1-4 gives the full variable domain: KAGVTQTPRYLIKTRGQQVTLSCSPISGHRSVSWYQQTPGQGLQFLFEYFSETQRNKGNFPGRFSGRQFSNSRSEMNVSTLELGDSALYLCASSPRDRLRNEKLFFGSGTQLSVL.